This T cell receptor beta chain was obtained from a study of blood T cells in healthy people across ages. General study findings and limits: Fewer expanded clones and more diversity marked long-lived versus aged donors. Researchers report that TCR beta diversity correlated strongly with naive T cell percentage.

With each sample, at least 6 micrograms of total RNA were extracted. A sample-barcoded 5' primer and a J-beta primer mix were used in a second PCR of roughly 7 to 11 cycles. Each sample provided no less than 2.5 million CDR3-containing paired-end reads. MiXCR, run by TCRdb on the 5' RACE reads, gives a single entry per CDR3 protein. The data contain about 1.8 million distinct CDR3 sequences, just under 50% of them singletons. Germline-derived CDR1 and CDR2 are KGHDR and SFDVKD. Trimming removed 3 bases from V and 0 bases from J, with 6 bases in between. This CDR3 is built from 14 residues. This clonotype has just a few counts. Its antigen remains unknown.

The clonotype originates from a woman aged 40 to 55 in good health. Sample: blood. The J gene is TRBJ2-3, the V gene TRBV24-1; D is unresolved. The CDR3 loop is CATSDIPSTDTQYF. CDR3 DNA sequence: TGTGCCACCAGTGATATTCCTAGCACAGATACGCAGTATTTT.